The 22 T cell receptor beta chains listed next were all sequenced from one sample in a study of cytomegalovirus exposure and HLA in healthy donors. The PCR was carried out with 60 Vbeta primers and 13 Jbeta primers. Produced via immunoSEQ multiplex PCR; TCRdb's table is partial and in-frame only. The top ten clones hold under 2% of a sample with 55,000 to 65,000 clones, about 80% of them seen once. The sequenced material came from PBMCs. The receptors stem from a human donor in good health.

This clone has just a few counts. This sequence joins TRBV5-1 and TRBJ2-3; 8 bases are shared with TRBD2. After removal of 1 base from V and 0 bases from J, the junction contained 4 bases not matched to a gene. CDR1 is SGHRS and CDR2 is YFSETQ in the germline V gene. The CDR3 is 16 residues long. The CDR3 here is CASSLPVAGSTDTQYF. As DNA, the CDR3 is TGCGCCAGCAGCTTGCCCGTAGCGGGGAGCACAGATACGCAGTATTTT.

The chain combines TRBV5-1 with TRBJ2-1, with 12 bases that match TRBD2. J lost 7 bases, V lost 6 bases, and 8 bases had no gene match. The CDR3 loop spans 15 amino acids. Germline CDR1 and CDR2: SGHRS and YFSETQ. The CDR3 protein is CASMLAGGPRNEQFF. As DNA, the CDR3 is TGCGCCAGCATGCTAGCGGGAGGGCCGAGGAATGAGCAGTTCTTC.

The rearrangement links TRBV27 to TRBJ1-1, with TRBD1 identical over 8 bases. CDR1 MNHEY and CDR2 SMNVEV come from the germline V gene (reference sequence). This CDR3 region has 18 residues. After removal of 3 bases from V and 0 bases from J, the junction contained 12 bases not matched to a gene. CDR3 in DNA: TGTGCCAGCAGTTTCGGAATACCGGGACAGGAGGTGAACACTGAAGCTTTCTTT. Translated: CASSFGIPGQEVNTEAFF.

The J gene is TRBJ2-3, the V gene TRBV7-9; 8 nucleotides agree with TRBD1. The germline V gene encodes CDR1 SEHNR and CDR2 FQNEAQ (reference sequence). The CDR3 runs to 15 residues. After removal of 5 bases from V and 4 bases from J, the junction contained 8 bases not matched to a gene. CDR3 residues: CASSIQGVQADTQYF. CDR3 DNA sequence: TGTGCCAGCAGCATACAGGGGGTACAGGCAGATACGCAGTATTTT.

Of note for this clone: The identical CDR3 is also encoded by other nucleotide sequences in the sample. The rearrangement uses TRBV6-5 and TRBJ1-2, with D tentatively TRBD1 (6 bases). Germline V gene lookup returns CDR1 MNHEY and CDR2 SVGAGI. The CDR3 length is 13 residues. The V end lost 1 base, the J end lost 4 bases, and 7 bases lay between the germline ends. CDR3 residues: CASSYLQGYGYTF. The CDR3 DNA reads as TGTGCCAGCAGTTACTTACAGGGCTATGGCTACACCTTC.

This chain uses TRBV5-8 with TRBJ1-6; a weak D match, TRBD1 (5 bases). V dropped 4 bases and J dropped 10 bases, with 18 bases sitting between them. This CDR3 has 15 amino acids. Germline values: CDR1 SGHTS, CDR2 YDEGEE. Written as DNA, the CDR3 is TGTGCCAGCAGCCCGGGAGGGACCCACCGATCACCCCTCCACTTT. Translation: CASSPGGTHRSPLHF.

V is TRBV6-5 and J is TRBJ2-7, with 7 bases aligning to TRBD2. The V gene's germline CDR1 is MNHEY and CDR2 SVGAGI. With 5 bases clipped from V and 3 bases from J, the junction kept 7 bases outside the gene matches. This CDR3 spans 14 amino acids. CDR3 nucleotides: TGTGCCAGCAGTCCCGGGACTAACAACTACGAGCAGTACTTC. It codes for CASSPGTNNYEQYF.

This clone was observed a single time. The chain is built from TRBV19 and TRBJ1-1, with D perhaps matching TRBD1 (5 bases). Looked up from germline, CDR1 is LNHDA and CDR2 is SQIVND (reference sequence). This CDR3 spans 15 amino acids. Trimming took off 4 bases at V and 7 bases at J, with 19 bases between the two ends. The CDR3 sequence is CASSTKGEGSSEAFF. The CDR3 DNA is TGTGCCAGTAGTACAAAAGGGGAGGGGAGCAGTGAAGCTTTCTTT.

V is TRBV18 and J is TRBJ2-1; possibly TRBD1 for D (6 bases). CDR1 and CDR2 (germline): KGHSH, LQKENI. V lost 0 bases and J lost 2, with 11 bases in between. The CDR3 covers 16 residues. As DNA, the CDR3 is TGTGCCAGCTCACCACCGGCAGGGGTGGCCTACAATGAGCAGTTCTTC. This gives the protein CASSPPAGVAYNEQFF.

The chain recombines TRBV28 with TRBJ2-3, with a weak D call TRBD2 (5 bases). The CDR3 contains 15 residues. V was pared by 5 bases and J by 4 bases, with 16 bases between. CDR1 is MDHEN, CDR2 SYDVKM, per germline. CDR3 nucleotide sequence: TGTGCCAGCAGTACGGGGATTTGGACCTCAGATACGCAGTATTTT. Amino acid sequence: CASSTGIWTSDTQYF.

The chain employs TRBV2 and TRBJ1-6; D may be TRBD1 (5 bases). V gave up 4 bases and J gave up 5 bases, with 12 bases separating them. The CDR3 contains 15 residues. Looked up from germline, CDR1 is SNHLY and CDR2 is FYNNEI. The CDR3 coding sequence is TGTGCCAGCAGTGCTCAGGGTCGTGATAATTCACCCCTCCACTTT. Residues: CASSAQGRDNSPLHF. Filled out from reference TRBV2 and TRBJ1-6, the complete variable domain reads EPEVTQTPSHQVTQMGQEVILRCVPISNHLYFYWYRQILGQKVEFLVSFYNNEISEKSEIFDDQFSVERPDGSNFTLKIRSTKLEDSAMYFCASSAQGRDNSPLHFGNGTRLTVT.

This clone has just a few counts. V usage is TRBV5-6 and J usage is TRBJ2-7; 9 nucleotides agree with TRBD2. The ends lost 2 bases at V and 0 bases at J; junction bases unmatched: 3. The CDR3 sequence is 15 residues long. Germline V gene lookup returns CDR1 SGHDT and CDR2 YYEEEE. CDR3 in amino acids: CASSFGGRASYEQYF. CDR3 in DNA: TGTGCCAGCAGCTTCGGCGGGAGGGCCTCCTACGAGCAGTACTTC.

V and J are TRBV19 and TRBJ1-2; D gene ambiguous. Trimming took 5 bases from V and 6 from J, leaving 22 bases between them. CDR3 length: 16 residues. Germline CDR1 LNHDA, CDR2 SQIVND (reference sequence). Here the CDR3 reads CASSPPSLDFSHGYTF. CDR3 nucleotide sequence: TGTGCCAGTAGTCCCCCTTCCCTGGACTTTAGCCATGGCTACACCTTC.

The chain has TRBV11-2 and TRBJ2-5, with 10 positions matching TRBD1. The assigned J gene may be wrong: the sequence end matches TRBJ2-7 better. The germline V gene has CDR1 SGHAT and CDR2 FQNNGV. This CDR3 is built from 15 residues. The CDR3 loop is CASSLDGTGAYEQYF. As DNA, the CDR3 is TGTGCCAGCAGCTTAGATGGGACAGGGGCCTACGAGCAGTACTTC.

The chain uses TRBV19 and TRBJ1-2, with 9 nucleotides matching TRBD1. The CDR3 totals 15 residues. Germline CDR1 is LNHDA and CDR2 is SQIVND (reference sequence). V lost 8 bases and J lost 8; bases outside the gene matches: 15. The CDR3 here is CASSQQGDRVGGYTF. In DNA, the CDR3 is TGTGCCAGTTCGCAACAGGGGGACAGGGTTGGAGGCTACACCTTC.

This chain joins TRBV4-2 and TRBJ2-3; TRBD1 is a possible D gene (5 bases). CDR3 length: 15 residues. V lost 7 bases and J lost 0, with 14 bases in between. Looked up from germline, CDR1 is LGHNA and CDR2 is YNFKEQ. As DNA, the CDR3 is TGTGCCAGCATGCCCGAGAAGGGGAGCACAGATACGCAGTATTTT. Its protein product is CASMPEKGSTDTQYF.

The V and J genes are TRBV19 and TRBJ2-7, with 7 bases aligning to TRBD2. This CDR3 contains 13 residues. Germline CDR1 LNHDA, CDR2 SQIVND (reference sequence). J lost 3 bases, V lost 5 bases, and 4 bases had no gene match. The CDR3 sequence: CASSWGEGYEQYF. CDR3 DNA: TGTGCCAGTAGTTGGGGGGAGGGCTACGAGCAGTACTTC.

The chain employs TRBV9 and TRBJ2-7, with a weak D call TRBD2 (6 bases). V lost 2 bases, J lost 3 bases, and 18 bases lay in between. Germline loops: CDR1 SGDLS, CDR2 YYNGEE. This CDR3 has 16 amino acids. The CDR3 DNA is TGTGCCAGCAGCGTCTCCGAGGGAGGCGGGAACTACGAGCAGTACTTC. Protein: CASSVSEGGGNYEQYF.

The V and J genes are TRBV2 and TRBJ2-7; D call uncertain. Trimming shortened V by 3 bases and J by 5 bases, and 14 bases separated the two germline ends. Germline CDR1 reads SNHLY; CDR2 reads FYNNEI. The length of the CDR3 is 14 residues. The CDR3 region is CASSEGAGWNEQYF. CDR3 in DNA: TGTGCCAGCAGTGAGGGTGCCGGGTGGAACGAGCAGTACTTC.

V usage is TRBV5-1 and J usage is TRBJ1-4; D is unresolved. The CDR3 loop spans 14 amino acids. Germline CDR1 and CDR2: SGHRS and YFSETQ. V was pared by 5 bases and J by 4 bases, with 12 bases between. CDR3 amino acids: CASRQTAGNEKLFF. DNA for the CDR3: TGCGCCAGCAGACAGACCGCCGGTAATGAAAAACTGTTTTTT.

About this clone: Other DNA sequences from this sample encode an identical CDR3 as well. The CDR3 region has the DNA TGTGCCAGCTCACCGTTCGCCTTTGCAGACTACTATGGCTACACCTTC. It translates to CASSPFAFADYYGYTF. The chain employs TRBV18 and TRBJ1-2; no clear D. Trimming took 3 bases from V and 3 from J, leaving 17 bases between them. CDR3 size: 16 residues. The germline V gene has CDR1 KGHSH and CDR2 LQKENI.

The rearrangement links TRBV9 to TRBJ2-7; 12 bases are shared with TRBD2. Trimming cost V 0 bases and J 2 bases; bases outside gene matches: 3. The CDR3 covers 16 residues. CDR1 SGDLS and CDR2 YYNGEE come from the germline V gene. CDR3 sequence (DNA): TGTGCCAGCAGCGTAGGTCTAGCGGGAGGGCCCTACGAGCAGTACTTC. The encoded protein is CASSVGLAGGPYEQYF.